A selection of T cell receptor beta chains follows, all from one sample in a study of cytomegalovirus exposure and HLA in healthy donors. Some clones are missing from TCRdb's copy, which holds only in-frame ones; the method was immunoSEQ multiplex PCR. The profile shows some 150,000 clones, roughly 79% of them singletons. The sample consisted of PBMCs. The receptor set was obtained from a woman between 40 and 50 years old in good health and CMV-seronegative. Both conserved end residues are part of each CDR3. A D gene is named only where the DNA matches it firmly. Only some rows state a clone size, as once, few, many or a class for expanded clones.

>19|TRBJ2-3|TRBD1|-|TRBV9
TGTGCCAGCAGCGTCGGACAGGGGCTATTCTCCACCAGCACAGATACGCAGTATTTT
CASSVGQGLFSTSTDTQYF
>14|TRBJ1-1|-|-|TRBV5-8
TGTGCCAGCAGGGAAAGGGATACGGGGACTGAAGCTTTCTTT
CASRERDTGTEAFF
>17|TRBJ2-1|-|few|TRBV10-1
TGCGCCAGCAGTGAGTCCCGGGGGGCAAGGTCAAGCAATGAGCAGTTCTTC
CASSESRGARSSNEQFF
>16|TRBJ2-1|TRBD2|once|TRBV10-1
TGCGCCAGCAGTGAGTCCGGGGGGAGCTCCTACAATGAGCAGTTCTTC
CASSESGGSSYNEQFF
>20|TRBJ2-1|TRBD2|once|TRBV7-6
TGTGCCAGCAGCCTGCTCGATAGCGGGAGTAATTTAATGGCCTACAATGAGCAGTTCTTC
CASSLLDSGSNLMAYNEQFF
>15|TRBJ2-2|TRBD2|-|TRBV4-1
TGCGCCAGCAGCCAACTCATGGGACTAGCCGGGGAGCTGTTTTTT
CASSQLMGLAGELFF
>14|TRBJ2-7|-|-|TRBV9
TGTGCCAGCAGCGTAGCAGGGTTGGGGTACGAGCAGTACTTC
CASSVAGLGYEQYF
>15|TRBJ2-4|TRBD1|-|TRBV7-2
TGTGCCAGCAGCTCCTTCGGGACAGGGAAAAACATTCAGTACTTC
CASSSFGTGKNIQYF
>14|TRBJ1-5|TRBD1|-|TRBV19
TGTGCCAGCCGAGGGACAGCTCTTGTGACGCCCCAGCATTTT
CASRGTALVTPQHF
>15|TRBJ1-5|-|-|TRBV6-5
TGTGCCAGCAGTTTAACAGGTCTTAGCAATCAGCCCCAGCATTTT
CASSLTGLSNQPQHF
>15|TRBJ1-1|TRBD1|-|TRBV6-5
TGTGCCAGCAGTTACTGGACTCAGGGGGACACTGAAGCTTTCTTT
CASSYWTQGDTEAFF
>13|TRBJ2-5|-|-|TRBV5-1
TGCGCCAGCCACAATACAGGGACAGAGACCCAGTACTTC
CASHNTGTETQYF
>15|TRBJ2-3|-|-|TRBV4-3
TGCGCCAGCAGCCAAGAAGACAGTTACACAGATACGCAGTATTTT
CASSQEDSYTDTQYF
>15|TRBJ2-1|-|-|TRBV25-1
TGTGCCAGCTCATTAGCGTGGGAAGGATACAATGAGCAGTTCTTC
CASSLAWEGYNEQFF
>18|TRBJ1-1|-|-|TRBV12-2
TGTGCAAGTCGCTTAAGATCAGGGTATTTGGGACTGGACACTGAAGCTTTCTTT
CASRLRSGYLGLDTEAFF
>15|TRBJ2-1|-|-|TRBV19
TGTGCCAGTAGTGAAACAGGCCTAACCTACAATGAGCAGTTCTTC
CASSETGLTYNEQFF
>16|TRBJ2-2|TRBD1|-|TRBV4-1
TGCGCCAGCAGCCAAGACAGACAGGGGGCGGGCGGGGAGCTGTTTTTT
CASSQDRQGAGGELFF
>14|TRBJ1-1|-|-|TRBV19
TGTGCCAGTAGTATATCACAGGGAGGGTTTGAAGCTTTCTTT
CASSISQGGFEAFF
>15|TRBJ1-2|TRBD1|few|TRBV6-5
TGTGCCAGCAGTGGAGATAGGGACAGGGGGCTTGGCTACACCTTC
CASSGDRDRGLGYTF
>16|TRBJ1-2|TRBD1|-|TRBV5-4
TGTGCCAGCAGCAAGCCCGGGACAGGGGGCTCTCATGGCTACACCTTC
CASSKPGTGGSHGYTF
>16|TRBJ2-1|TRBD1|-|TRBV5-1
TGCGCCAGCAGCTTGTACAGGGGCGGTACCTACAATGAGCAGTTCTTC
CASSLYRGGTYNEQFF
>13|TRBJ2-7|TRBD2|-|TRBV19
TGTGCCAGTAGTACCCAACTAGCGTGGGAGCAGTACTTC
CASSTQLAWEQYF
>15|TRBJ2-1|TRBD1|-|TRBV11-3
TGTGCCAGCAGCCCGGGACAGGGGGCTTACAATGAGCAGTTCTTC
CASSPGQGAYNEQFF
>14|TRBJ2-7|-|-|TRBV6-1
TGTGCCAGCAGGGGGGGACAGATCTTCTACGAGCAGTACTTC
CASRGGQIFYEQYF
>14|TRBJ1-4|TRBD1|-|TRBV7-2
TGTGCCAGCAGCTCGCAGGGGGGTCGCGAAAAACTGTTTTTT
CASSSQGGREKLFF
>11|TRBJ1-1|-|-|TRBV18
TGTGCCAGCTCGATAGTTACTGAAGCTTTCTTT
CASSIVTEAFF
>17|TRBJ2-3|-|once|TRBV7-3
TGTGCCAGCAGCTTAAAGGGCCGGGAACAGATCCCAGATACGCAGTATTTT
CASSLKGREQIPDTQYF
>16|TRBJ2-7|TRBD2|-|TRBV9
TGTGCCAGCAGCCCCGAATCGGGACTAAATACCTACGAGCAGTACTTC
CASSPESGLNTYEQYF
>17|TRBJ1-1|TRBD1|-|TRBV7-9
TGTGCCAGCAGCCCGCATTTTAGACAGGGGATGAACACTGAAGCTTTCTTT
CASSPHFRQGMNTEAFF
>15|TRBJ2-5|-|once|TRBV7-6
TGTGCCAGCAGCTTAGAGGGGGTCGGAGGCGGGACCCAGTACTTC
CASSLEGVGGGTQYF
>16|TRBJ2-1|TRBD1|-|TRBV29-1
TGCAGCGCCCTAGACAGGGAGCGTATTTCATCCAATGAGCAGTTCTTC
CSALDRERISSNEQFF
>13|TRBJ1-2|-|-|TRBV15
TGTGCCACCGCCGGCGGTGGAGGCTATGGCTACACCTTC
CATAGGGGYGYTF
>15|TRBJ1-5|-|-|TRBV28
TGTGCCAGCAGCGTATCGGGAAAGGGAAATCGGCCCCAGCATTTT
CASSVSGKGNRPQHF
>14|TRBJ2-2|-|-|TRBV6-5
TGTGCCAGCAGGGGGCGTAGGGACACCGGGGAGCTGTTTTTT
CASRGRRDTGELFF
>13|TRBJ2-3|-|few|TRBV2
TGTGCCAGCAGTGAAAACAGGGCCCATACGCAGTATTTT
CASSENRAHTQYF
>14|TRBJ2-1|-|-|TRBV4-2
TGTGCCAGCAGCCACATCGGGTCCTACAATGAGCAGTTCTTC
CASSHIGSYNEQFF
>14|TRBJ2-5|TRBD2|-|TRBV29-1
TGCAGCGCCCAGGGAGCGGGAGACCAAGAGACCCAGTACTTC
CSAQGAGDQETQYF
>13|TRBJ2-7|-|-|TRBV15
TGTGCCACCAGCAGCGGACAGATCTGGGAGCAGTACTTC
CATSSGQIWEQYF
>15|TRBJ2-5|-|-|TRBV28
TGTGCCAGCAGTTTATCCCACAGACACCAAGAGACCCAGTACTTC
CASSLSHRHQETQYF
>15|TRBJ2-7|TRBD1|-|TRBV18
TGTGCCAGCTCACTGTCGACAGGGTCTCAGGACGAGCAGTACTTC
CASSLSTGSQDEQYF
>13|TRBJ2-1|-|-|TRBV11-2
TGTGCCAGCAGCTTATCGGGGTTGAGTGAGCAGTTCTTC
CASSLSGLSEQFF
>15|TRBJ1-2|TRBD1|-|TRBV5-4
TGTGCCAGCAGCACAGAGACAGGGGCCACCTATGGCTACACCTTC
CASSTETGATYGYTF